This T cell receptor (beta chain) originates from a study of T cells in Graves' hyperthyroidism and ophthalmopathy. The study's findings and limits: Most thyroid clonotypes with frequency above 0.001 were detected in blood. Separating ophthalmopathy from stable hyperthyroidism was achieved by a 13 V-J model.

This clonotype was seen ten or more times. Its antigen is not identified. TCR beta CDR3 regions were amplified from RNA. Using the HTBI primer set, a first-round RT-PCR was run on the TCR CDR3. TCRdb re-called the multiplex PCR reads through MiXCR, storing one row per CDR3 protein. Of 250,000 to 300,000 distinct CDR3 sequences in the sample, 15% were seen once. The clonotype originates from a woman between 50 and 59 years old with Graves' hyperthyroidism that later progressed to Graves' ophthalmopathy. The source material was blood.

Here the CDR3 reads CASSLLGQGDYEQYF. CDR3 sequence (DNA): TGTGCCAGCAGCTTGCTCGGCCAGGGCGACTACGAGCAGTACTTC. The rearrangement joins TRBV7-9 to TRBJ2-7; D possibly corresponds to TRBD1 (5 bases). V lost 3 bases to trimming and J lost 3 bases, with 15 bases between them. The CDR3 runs to 15 residues. CDR1 and CDR2 (germline): SEHNR, FQNEAQ (reference sequence).